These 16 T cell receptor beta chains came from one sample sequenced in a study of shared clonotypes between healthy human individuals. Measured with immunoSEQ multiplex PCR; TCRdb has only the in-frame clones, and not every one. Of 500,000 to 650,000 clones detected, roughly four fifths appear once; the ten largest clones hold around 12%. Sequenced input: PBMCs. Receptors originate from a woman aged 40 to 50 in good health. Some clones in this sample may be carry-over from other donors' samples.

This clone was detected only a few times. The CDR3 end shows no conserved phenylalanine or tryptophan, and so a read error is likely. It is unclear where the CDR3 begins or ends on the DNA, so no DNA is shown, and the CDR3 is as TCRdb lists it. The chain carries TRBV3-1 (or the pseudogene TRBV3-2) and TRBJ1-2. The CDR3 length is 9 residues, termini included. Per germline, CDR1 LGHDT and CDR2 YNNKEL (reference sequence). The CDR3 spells CASSQVGMV.

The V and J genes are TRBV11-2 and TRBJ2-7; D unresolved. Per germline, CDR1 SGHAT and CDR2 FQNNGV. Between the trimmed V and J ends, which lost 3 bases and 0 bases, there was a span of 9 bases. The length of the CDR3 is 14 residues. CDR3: CASSFGRSSYEQYF. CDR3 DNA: TGTGCCAGCAGCTTTGGCCGAAGCTCCTACGAGCAGTACTTC. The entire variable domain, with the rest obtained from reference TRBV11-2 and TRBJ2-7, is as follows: EAGVAQSPRYKIIEKRQSVAFWCNPISGHATLYWYQQILGQGPKLLIQFQNNGVVDDSQLPKDRFSAERLKGVDSTLKIQPAKLEDSAVYLCASSFGRSSYEQYFGPGTRLTVT.

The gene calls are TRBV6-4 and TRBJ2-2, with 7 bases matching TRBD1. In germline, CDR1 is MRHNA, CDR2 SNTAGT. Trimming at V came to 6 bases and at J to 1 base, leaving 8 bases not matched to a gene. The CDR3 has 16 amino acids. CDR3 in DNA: TGTGCCAGCAGCCGGACCCGGACAGGGAACACCGGGGAGCTGTTTTTT. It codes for CASSRTRTGNTGELFF.

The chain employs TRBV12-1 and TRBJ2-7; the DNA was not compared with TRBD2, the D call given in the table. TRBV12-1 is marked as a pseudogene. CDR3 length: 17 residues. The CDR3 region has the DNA TGTGCCAGCAGCTTTGGCCTAGCGATCCCAAGATCATACGAGCAGTACTTC. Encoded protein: CASSFGLAIPRSYEQYF.

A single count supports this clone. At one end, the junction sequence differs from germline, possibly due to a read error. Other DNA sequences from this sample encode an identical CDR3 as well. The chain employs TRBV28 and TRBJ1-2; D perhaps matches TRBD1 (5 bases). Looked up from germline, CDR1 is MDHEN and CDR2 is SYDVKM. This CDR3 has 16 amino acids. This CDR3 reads CASSSALGGDLYGYTF. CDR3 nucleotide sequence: TGTGCCAGCAGTTCCGCGCTGGGGGGAGATCTCTATGGCTATACCTTC.

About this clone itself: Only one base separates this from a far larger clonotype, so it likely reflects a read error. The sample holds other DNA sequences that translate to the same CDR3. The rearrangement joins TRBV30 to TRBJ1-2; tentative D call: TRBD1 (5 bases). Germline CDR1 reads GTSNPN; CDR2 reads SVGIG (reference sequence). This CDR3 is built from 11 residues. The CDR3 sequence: CAWGPSRGYTF. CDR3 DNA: TGTGCATGGGGACCCTCCCGGGGCTACACCTTC.

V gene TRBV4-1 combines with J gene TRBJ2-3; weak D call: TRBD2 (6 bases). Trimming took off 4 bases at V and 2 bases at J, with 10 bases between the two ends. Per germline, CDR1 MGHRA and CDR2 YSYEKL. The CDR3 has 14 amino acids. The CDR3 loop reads CASSPGRDTDTQYF. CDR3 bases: TGCGCCAGCAGCCCCGGGCGGGACACAGATACGCAGTATTTT.

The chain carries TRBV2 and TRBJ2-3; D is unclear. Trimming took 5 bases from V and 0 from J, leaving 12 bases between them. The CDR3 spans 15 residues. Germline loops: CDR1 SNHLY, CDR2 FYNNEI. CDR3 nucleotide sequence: TGTGCCAGCAGTTCCAGCACCCAGAGCACAGATACGCAGTATTTT. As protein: CASSSSTQSTDTQYF.

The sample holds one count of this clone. The CDR3 DNA follows: TGTGCCTGGAGCGCAGGCCTAGCGGGAAACAATGAGCAGTTCTTC. It codes for CAWSAGLAGNNEQFF. The chain links TRBV30 to TRBJ2-1; 9 bases map to TRBD2. This CDR3 has 15 residues. Germline loops: CDR1 GTSNPN, CDR2 SVGIG (reference sequence). V dropped 3 bases and J dropped 5; count of bases not matched to a gene: 8. The full variable domain, its missing parts supplied by reference TRBV30 and TRBJ2-1, is SQTIHQWPATLVQPVGSPLSLECTVEGTSNPNLYWYRQAAGRGLQLLFYSVGIGQISSEVPQNLSASRPQDRQFILSSKKLLLSDSGFYLCAWSAGLAGNNEQFFGPGTRLTVL.

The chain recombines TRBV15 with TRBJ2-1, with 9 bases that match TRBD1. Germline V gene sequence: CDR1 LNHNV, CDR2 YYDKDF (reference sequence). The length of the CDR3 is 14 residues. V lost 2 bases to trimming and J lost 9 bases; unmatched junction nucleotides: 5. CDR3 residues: CATSRPGTGSEQFF. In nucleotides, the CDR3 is TGTGCCACCAGCAGACCCGGGACAGGGAGTGAGCAGTTCTTC.

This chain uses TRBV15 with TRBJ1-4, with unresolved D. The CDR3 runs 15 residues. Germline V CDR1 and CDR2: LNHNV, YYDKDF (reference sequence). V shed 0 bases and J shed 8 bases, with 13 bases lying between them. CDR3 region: CATSRDSGWNEKLFF. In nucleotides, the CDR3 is TGTGCCACCAGCAGAGATTCCGGGTGGAACGAAAAACTGTTTTTT. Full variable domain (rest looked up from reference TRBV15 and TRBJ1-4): DAMVIQNPRYQVTQFGKPVTLSCSQTLNHNVMYWYQQKSSQAPKLLFHYYDKDFNNEADTPDNFQSRRPNTSFCFLDIRSPGLGDTAMYLCATSRDSGWNEKLFFGSGTQLSVL.

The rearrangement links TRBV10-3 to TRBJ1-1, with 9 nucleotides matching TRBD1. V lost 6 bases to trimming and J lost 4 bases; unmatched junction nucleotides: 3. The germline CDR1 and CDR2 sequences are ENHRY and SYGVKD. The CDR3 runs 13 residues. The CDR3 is CAISPTGGTEAFF. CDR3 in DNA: TGTGCCATCAGCCCGACAGGGGGCACTGAAGCTTTCTTT.

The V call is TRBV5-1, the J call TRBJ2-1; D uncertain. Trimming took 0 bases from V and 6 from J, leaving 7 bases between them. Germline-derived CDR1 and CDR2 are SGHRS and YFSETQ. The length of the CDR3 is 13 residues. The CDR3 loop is CASSLEKGNEQFF. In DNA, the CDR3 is TGCGCCAGCAGCTTGGAGAAAGGCAATGAGCAGTTCTTC.

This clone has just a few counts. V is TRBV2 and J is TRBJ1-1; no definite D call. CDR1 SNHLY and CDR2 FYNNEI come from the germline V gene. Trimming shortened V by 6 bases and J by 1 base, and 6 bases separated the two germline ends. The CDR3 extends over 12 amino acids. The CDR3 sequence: CASSRQNTEAFF. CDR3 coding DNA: TGTGCCAGCAGCCGACAGAACACTGAAGCTTTCTTT.

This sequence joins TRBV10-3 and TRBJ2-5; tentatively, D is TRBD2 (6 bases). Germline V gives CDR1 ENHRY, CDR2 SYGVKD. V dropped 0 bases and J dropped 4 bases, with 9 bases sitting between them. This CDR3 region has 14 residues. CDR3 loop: CAISESVGGETQYF. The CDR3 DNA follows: TGTGCCATCAGTGAGTCGGTGGGGGGAGAGACCCAGTACTTC.

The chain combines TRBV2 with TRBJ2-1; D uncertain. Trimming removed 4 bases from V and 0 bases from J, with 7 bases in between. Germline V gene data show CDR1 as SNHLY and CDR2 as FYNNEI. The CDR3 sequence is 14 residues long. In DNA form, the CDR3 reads TGTGCCAGCAGTGTCATAAGCTCCTACAATGAGCAGTTCTTC. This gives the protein CASSVISSYNEQFF.